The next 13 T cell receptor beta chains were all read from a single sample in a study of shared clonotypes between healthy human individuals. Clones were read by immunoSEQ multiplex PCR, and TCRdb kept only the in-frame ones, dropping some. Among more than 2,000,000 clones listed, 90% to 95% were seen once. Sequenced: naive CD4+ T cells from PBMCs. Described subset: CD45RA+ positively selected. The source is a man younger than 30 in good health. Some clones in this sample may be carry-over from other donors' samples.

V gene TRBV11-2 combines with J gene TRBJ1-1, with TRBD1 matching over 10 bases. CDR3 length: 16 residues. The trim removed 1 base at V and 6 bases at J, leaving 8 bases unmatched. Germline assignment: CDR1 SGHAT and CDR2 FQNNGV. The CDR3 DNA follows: TGTGCCAGCAGCTTAGTGAGGGGGGGACAGGGGCCTGAAGCTTTCTTT. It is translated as CASSLVRGGQGPEAFF.

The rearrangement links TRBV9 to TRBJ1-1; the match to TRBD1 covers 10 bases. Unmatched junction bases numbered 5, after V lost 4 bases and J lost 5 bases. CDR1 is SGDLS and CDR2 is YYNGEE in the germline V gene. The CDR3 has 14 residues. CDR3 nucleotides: TGTGCCAGCAGCTACGGACAGGGGGATACTGAAGCTTTCTTT. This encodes CASSYGQGDTEAFF.

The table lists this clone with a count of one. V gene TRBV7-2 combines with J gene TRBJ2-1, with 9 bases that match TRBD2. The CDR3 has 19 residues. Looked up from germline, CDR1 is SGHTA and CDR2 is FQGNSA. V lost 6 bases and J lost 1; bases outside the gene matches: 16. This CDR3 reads CASSRRGTSPEESYNEQFF. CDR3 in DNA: TGTGCCAGCAGTAGACGCGGGACTAGCCCCGAAGAGTCCTACAATGAGCAGTTCTTC.

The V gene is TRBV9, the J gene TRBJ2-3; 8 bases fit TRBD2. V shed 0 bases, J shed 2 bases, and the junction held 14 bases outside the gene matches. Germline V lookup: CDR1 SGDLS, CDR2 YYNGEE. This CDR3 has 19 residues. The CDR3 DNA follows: TGTGCCAGCAGCGTAGCTAAATGGAAACCGGGACTAGACACAGATACGCAGTATTTT. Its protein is CASSVAKWKPGLDTDTQYF.

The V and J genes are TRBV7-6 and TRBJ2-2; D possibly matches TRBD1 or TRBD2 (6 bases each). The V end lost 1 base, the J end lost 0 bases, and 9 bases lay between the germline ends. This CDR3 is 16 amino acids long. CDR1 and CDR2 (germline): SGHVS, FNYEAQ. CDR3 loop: CASSLVGGANTGELFF. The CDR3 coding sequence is TGTGCCAGCAGCTTAGTCGGGGGCGCGAACACCGGGGAGCTGTTTTTT. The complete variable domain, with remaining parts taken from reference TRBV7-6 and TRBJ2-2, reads GAGVSQSPRYKVTKRGQDVALRCDPISGHVSLYWYRQALGQGPEFLTYFNYEAQQDKSGLPNDRFSAERPEGSISTLTIQRTEQRDSAMYRCASSLVGGANTGELFFGEGSRLTVL.

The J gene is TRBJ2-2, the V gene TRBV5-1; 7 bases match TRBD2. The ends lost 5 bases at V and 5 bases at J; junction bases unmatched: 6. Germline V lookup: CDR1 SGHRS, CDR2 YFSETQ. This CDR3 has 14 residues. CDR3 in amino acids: CASSGTTTTGELFF. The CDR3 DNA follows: TGCGCCAGCAGTGGGACTACGACGACCGGGGAGCTGTTTTTT. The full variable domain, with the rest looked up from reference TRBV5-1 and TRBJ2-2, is KAGVTQTPRYLIKTRGQQVTLSCSPISGHRSVSWYQQTPGQGLQFLFEYFSETQRNKGNFPGRFSGRQFSNSRSEMNVSTLELGDSALYLCASSGTTTTGELFFGEGSRLTVL.

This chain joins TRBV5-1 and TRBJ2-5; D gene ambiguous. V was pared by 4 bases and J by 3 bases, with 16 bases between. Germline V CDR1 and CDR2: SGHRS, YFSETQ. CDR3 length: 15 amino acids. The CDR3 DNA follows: TGCGCCAGCAGCAGACTGACTGGTCGTGAAGAGACCCAGTACTTC. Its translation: CASSRLTGREETQYF. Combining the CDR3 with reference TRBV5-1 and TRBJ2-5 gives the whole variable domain KAGVTQTPRYLIKTRGQQVTLSCSPISGHRSVSWYQQTPGQGLQFLFEYFSETQRNKGNFPGRFSGRQFSNSRSEMNVSTLELGDSALYLCASSRLTGREETQYFGPGTRLLVL.

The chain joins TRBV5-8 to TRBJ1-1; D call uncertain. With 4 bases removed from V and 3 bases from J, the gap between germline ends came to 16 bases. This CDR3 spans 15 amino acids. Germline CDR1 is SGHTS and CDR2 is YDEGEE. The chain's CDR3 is CASSPTGEGYTEAFF. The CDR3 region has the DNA TGTGCCAGCAGCCCTACGGGTGAGGGATACACTGAAGCTTTCTTT.

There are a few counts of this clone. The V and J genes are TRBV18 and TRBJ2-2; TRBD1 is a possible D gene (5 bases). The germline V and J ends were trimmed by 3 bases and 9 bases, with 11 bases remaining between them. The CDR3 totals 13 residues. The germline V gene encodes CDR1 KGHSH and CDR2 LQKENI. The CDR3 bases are TGTGCCAGCTCACCCACACCAGGGAGGGAGCTGTTTTTT. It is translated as CASSPTPGRELFF.

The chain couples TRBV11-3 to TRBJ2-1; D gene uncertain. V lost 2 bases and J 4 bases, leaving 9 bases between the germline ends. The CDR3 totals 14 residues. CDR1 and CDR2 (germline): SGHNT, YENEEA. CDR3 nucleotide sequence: TGTGCCAGCAGCTTACAGAAGGGATACAATGAGCAGTTCTTC. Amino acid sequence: CASSLQKGYNEQFF.

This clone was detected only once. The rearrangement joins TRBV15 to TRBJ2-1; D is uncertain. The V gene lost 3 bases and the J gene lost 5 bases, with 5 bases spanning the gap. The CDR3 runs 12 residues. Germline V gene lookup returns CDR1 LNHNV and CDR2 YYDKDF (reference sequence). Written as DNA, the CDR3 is TGTGCCACCAGCAGTGGACACAATGAGCAGTTCTTC. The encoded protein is CATSSGHNEQFF. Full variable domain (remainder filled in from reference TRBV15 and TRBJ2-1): DAMVIQNPRYQVTQFGKPVTLSCSQTLNHNVMYWYQQKSSQAPKLLFHYYDKDFNNEADTPDNFQSRRPNTSFCFLDIRSPGLGDTAMYLCATSSGHNEQFFGPGTRLTVL.

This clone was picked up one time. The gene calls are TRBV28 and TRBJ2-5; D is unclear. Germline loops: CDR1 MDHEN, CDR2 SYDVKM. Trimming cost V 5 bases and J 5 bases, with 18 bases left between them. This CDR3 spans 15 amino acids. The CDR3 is CASSRPTRIWETQYF. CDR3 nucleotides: TGTGCCAGCAGTCGGCCGACCCGTATCTGGGAGACCCAGTACTTC.

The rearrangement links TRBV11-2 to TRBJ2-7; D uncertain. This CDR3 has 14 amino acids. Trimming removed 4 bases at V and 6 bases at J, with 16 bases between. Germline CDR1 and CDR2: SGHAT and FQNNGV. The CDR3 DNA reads TGTGCCAGCAGCTCCGTCACTGGGCCGGGCGAGCAGTACTTC. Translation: CASSSVTGPGEQYF.